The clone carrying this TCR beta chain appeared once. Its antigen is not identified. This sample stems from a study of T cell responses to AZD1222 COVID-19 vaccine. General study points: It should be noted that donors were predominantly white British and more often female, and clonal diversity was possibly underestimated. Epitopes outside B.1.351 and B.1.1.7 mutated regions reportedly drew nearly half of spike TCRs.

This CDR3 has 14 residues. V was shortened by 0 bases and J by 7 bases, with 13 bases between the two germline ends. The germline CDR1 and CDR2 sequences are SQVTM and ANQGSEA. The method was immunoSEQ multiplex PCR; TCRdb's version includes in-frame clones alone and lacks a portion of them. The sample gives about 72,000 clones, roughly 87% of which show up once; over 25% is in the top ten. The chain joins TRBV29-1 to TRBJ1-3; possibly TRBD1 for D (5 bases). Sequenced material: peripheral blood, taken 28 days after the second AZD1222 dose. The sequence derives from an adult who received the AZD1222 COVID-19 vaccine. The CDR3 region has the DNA TGCAGCGTTGAAGATCAGGCAGGGCGGAACACCATATATTTT. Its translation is CSVEDQAGRNTIYF.